This TCR beta chain was identified during a study of blood T cell repertoires in COVID-19. Study at large: Italy, Spain and the United States were the sources of the convalescent and acute COVID-19 samples. The cDNA or gDNA used as material had been derived from T cells, B-cell-depleted T cells, or PBMCs.

This clone was observed a few times. The CDR3 spans 14 residues. V dropped 0 bases and J dropped 7; count of bases not matched to a gene: 1. The germline V gene encodes CDR1 SGHRS and CDR2 YFSETQ. Resolution of symptoms, clearance, or two negative PCRs was present in recovered Cohort 3 donors. TCRdb's copy holds only in-frame clones and misses some; the assay was immunoSEQ multiplex PCR. The sample records approximately 200,000 clones, around 82% being singletons. The TCR comes from a man in his forties who had recovered from COVID-19. The rearrangement links TRBV5-1 to TRBJ2-1; 10 positions match TRBD1. The sample taken for sequencing was PBMCs or T cells enriched from blood (not recorded which). The CDR3 here is CASSLGQGANEQFF. CDR3 nucleotides: TGCGCCAGCAGCTTGGGACAGGGGGCTAATGAGCAGTTCTTC.